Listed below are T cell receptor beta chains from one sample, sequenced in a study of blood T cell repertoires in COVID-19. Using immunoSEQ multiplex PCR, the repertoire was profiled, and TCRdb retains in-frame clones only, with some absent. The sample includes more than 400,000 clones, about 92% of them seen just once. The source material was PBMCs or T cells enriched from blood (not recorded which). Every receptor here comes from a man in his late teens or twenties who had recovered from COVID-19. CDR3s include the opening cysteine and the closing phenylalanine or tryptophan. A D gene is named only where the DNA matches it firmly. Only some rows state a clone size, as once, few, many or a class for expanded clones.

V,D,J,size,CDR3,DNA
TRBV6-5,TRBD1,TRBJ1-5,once,CASGDRSNQPQHF,TGTGCCAGCGGGGACAGAAGCAATCAGCCCCAGCATTTT
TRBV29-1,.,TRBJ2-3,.,CSVAWGLSTDTQYF,TGCAGCGTGGCTTGGGGGCTGAGCACAGATACGCAGTATTTT
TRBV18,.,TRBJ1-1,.,CASSPGLRTEAFF,TGTGCCAGCTCACCGGGCCTCAGAACTGAAGCTTTCTTT
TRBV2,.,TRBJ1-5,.,CAGRTGNNQPQHF,TGTGCCGGCCGAACCGGGAACAATCAGCCCCAGCATTTT
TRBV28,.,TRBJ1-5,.,CASTSGDGNQPQHF,TGTGCCAGCACATCCGGGGATGGCAATCAGCCCCAGCATTTT
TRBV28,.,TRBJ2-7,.,CASSLDVYEQYF,TGTGCCAGCAGTCTAGATGTGTACGAGCAGTACTTC
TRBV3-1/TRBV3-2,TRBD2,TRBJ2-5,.,CASSRGRTGETQYF,TGTGCCAGCAGTCGCGGGAGAACTGGAGAGACCCAGTACTTC
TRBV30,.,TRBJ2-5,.,CAWSKTGTSLGTQYF,TGTGCCTGGAGTAAAACAGGTACTTCGTTGGGGACCCAGTACTTC
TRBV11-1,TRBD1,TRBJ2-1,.,CASSLEGQGGNNEQFF,TGTGCCAGCAGCTTAGAAGGACAGGGCGGTAACAATGAGCAGTTCTTC
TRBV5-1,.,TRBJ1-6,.,CASSPREDYNSPLHF,TGCGCCAGCAGCCCGAGGGAGGACTATAATTCACCCCTCCACTTT
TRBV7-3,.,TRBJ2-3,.,CASSSHRGDTQYF,TGTGCCAGCAGCTCCCACCGGGGGGATACGCAGTATTTT